This TCR beta chain is drawn from a study of blood T cell repertoires in COVID-19 (dated by TCRdb to the early 2020s). Describing the broader study: Samples covering the acute and convalescent phases of COVID-19 were provided by collaborators in the United States, Italy and Spain. The material from the prospective study consisted of cDNA or gDNA derived from T cells, B-cell-depleted T cells, or PBMCs. Subjects who had been exposed to COVID-19, were actively infected with it, or had recovered from it provided the deeply sampled blood TCRbeta repertoires that made up the dataset. The repertoires were made available in a free public database intended to serve as a resource for research on the immune response to SARS-CoV-2. Samples were obtained from the ongoing ImmuneRACE study (first 160 participants) and from 1,200 or so subjects provided by 6 global collaborators. Nearly every sample came with metadata listing a de-identified subject ID, COVID-19 status, age in years and sex. HLA class I and class II types, where available, came from metadata supplied by the sample provider rather than from assay-based typing. Results and caveats for the whole study, not just this receptor: The quantity of clinical and demographic metadata differed by source and by participant and was supplied without curation.

The CDR3 starts with the cysteine, ends with the phenylalanine, and has 12 residues. Of the read, only the CDR3 DNA is kept; its 36 bases are in frame from base 1. In the germline V gene, CDR1 corresponds to SQVTM and CDR2 to ANQGSEA. The trim is 4 bases for V and 16 bases for J, with a gap of 20 bases between the germline ends. Another Seattle source contributed samples from volunteer blood donors who had recovered from COVID-19. Each collaborating institution followed its own protocols to collect whole blood in K2EDTA tubes. Collaborator samples were shipped for TCRbeta analysis as frozen whole blood, isolated PBMCs, or DNA extracted from either sample type. This clone was counted once. Its antigen remains undetermined. One base away there is no much larger clone; base qualities are not given. TCRbeta CDR3 regions were amplified from genomic DNA by means of the immunoSEQ Assay, a bias-controlled multiplex PCR. In the original analysis: The number of nucleated cells in each sample was estimated by amplification of reference gene primers within the assay. Sequence reads were collapsed and filtered to measure the absolute abundance of every unique TCRbeta CDR3 rearrangement. For each sample, productive Simpson clonality was calculated as the square root of Simpson's diversity index over productive rearrangements. The source is immuneACCESS, and TCRdb retained only in-frame sequences with V and J called. Part of the clones is not carried over; for the studies checked, unresolved V genes explain less than half of this, and the remainder is unexplained. Clonal size and the V and J genes are those of that table, whereas D and trimming came from the DNA. The sample has around 300,000 clones on record, 86% of them singletons. Together, the top ten hold about 2.2% of the sample.

The specimen sequenced was peripheral blood. Recombination connected TRBV29-1 to TRBJ2-1, with the D gene not clear enough to name. This clonotype was obtained from a woman younger than 45 who had recovered from COVID-19. The CDR3 here reads CSVAHDSGVFFF. In nucleotides, the sequence is TGCAGCGTTGCTCACGATTCAGGTGTCTTTTTCTTC.